Below, one T cell receptor (beta chain) is given with its context. Its antigen is unknown. Compared with germline, one end of the junction differs, possibly owing to a read error. This record belongs to a study of cytomegalovirus exposure and HLA in healthy donors. Samples came from healthy bone marrow donors. Study outcomes and limitations: Common viral pathogens seemed, in a later analysis, to connect with several of the most significant clusters. Rare sequences made up most TCRs, while some public TCRs were found in many donors.

Germline V gene lookup returns CDR1 SGHTA and CDR2 FQGTGA. This CDR3 has 15 amino acids. Both 60 Vbeta primers and 13 Jbeta primers went into the PCR. Authors' analysis steps: Later analysis identified tens of millions of unique TCR beta chains, 9 million to 13 million shared. The protocol was immunoSEQ multiplex PCR, while the TCRdb copy is restricted to in-frame clones and leaves out a portion. The V and J calls and clone size come from that table; D and trimming were worked out from the DNA. The table includes roughly 20,000 clones, 84% detected once. The V gene is TRBV7-3, the J gene TRBJ2-3; maybe TRBD2 (5 bases). The TCR sequence derives from a human donor in good health. Material: PBMCs. CDR3 in amino acids: CASSVTDLSTDTQYF. The CDR3 DNA reads as TGTGCCAGCAGCGTAACGGACTTATCCACAGATACGCAGTATTTT.